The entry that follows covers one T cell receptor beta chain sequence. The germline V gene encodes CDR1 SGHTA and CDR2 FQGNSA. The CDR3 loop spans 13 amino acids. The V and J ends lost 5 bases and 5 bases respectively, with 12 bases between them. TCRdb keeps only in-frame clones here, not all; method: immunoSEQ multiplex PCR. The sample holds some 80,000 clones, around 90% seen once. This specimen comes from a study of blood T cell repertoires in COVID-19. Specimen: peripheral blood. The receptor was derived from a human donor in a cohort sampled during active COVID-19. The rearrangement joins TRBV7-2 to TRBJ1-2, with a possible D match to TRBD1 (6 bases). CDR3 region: CASSPQGWYGYTF. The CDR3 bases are TGTGCCAGCAGCCCACAGGGCTGGTATGGCTACACCTTC.